These T cell receptor beta chains were read from a single sample in a study of blood T cell repertoires in COVID-19. Using immunoSEQ multiplex PCR, the repertoire was profiled, and TCRdb retains in-frame clones only, with some absent. Here the sample spans about 40,000 clones, more than 75% being singletons. Specimen: peripheral blood. Receptors were obtained from a human donor in a cohort sampled during active COVID-19. Each CDR3 is given with its conserved first and last residue. A D gene is named only where the DNA matches it firmly. A row's size may be missing; if present it is once, few, many or a size class.

CDR3,DNA,size,length,D,J,V
CASSHPPTGRHEQYF,TGCGCCAGCAGCCACCCCCCGACAGGCCGCCACGAGCAGTACTTC,NA,15,NA,TRBJ2-7,TRBV4-1
CASRTTRGTNEKLFF,TGTGCCAGCAGGACGACCAGGGGGACTAATGAAAAACTGTTTTTT,NA,15,TRBD1,TRBJ1-4,TRBV2
CASRPVRQRSNQPQHF,TGTGCCAGCAGACCCGTTCGACAGAGAAGCAATCAGCCCCAGCATTTT,NA,16,NA,TRBJ1-5,TRBV6-4
CASSLGTATSTDTQYF,TGCGCCAGCAGCTTGGGGACTGCTACTAGCACAGATACGCAGTATTTT,NA,16,NA,TRBJ2-3,TRBV5-1
CASSTQGSSGANVLTF,TGTGCCAGCAGTACACAGGGTTCCTCTGGGGCCAACGTCCTGACTTTC,NA,16,NA,TRBJ2-6,TRBV2
CASSFYSNQPQHF,TGTGCCAGCAGCTTTTATAGCAATCAGCCCCAGCATTTT,NA,13,NA,TRBJ1-5,TRBV7-8
CAITRDREKSYTF,TGTGCCATCACCCGGGACAGGGAAAAGAGCTACACCTTC,NA,13,TRBD1,TRBJ1-2,TRBV10-3
CASSQDRGSNAEAFF,TGCGCCAGCAGCCAAGACAGGGGCTCGAACGCTGAAGCTTTCTTT,NA,15,TRBD1,TRBJ1-1,TRBV5-1
CASSFGRGLAEAFF,TGTGCCAGCAGTTTTGGCAGGGGTTTGGCTGAAGCTTTCTTT,once,14,NA,TRBJ1-1,TRBV27
CASSPWTGSGNTIYF,TGCGCCAGCAGCCCATGGACAGGTTCTGGAAACACCATATATTTT,NA,15,TRBD1,TRBJ1-3,TRBV5-1
CASSLSSLETQYF,TGTGCCAGCAGCTTGTCCAGTCTAGAGACCCAGTACTTC,NA,13,NA,TRBJ2-5,TRBV11-2
CASSSGTGKSRSYGYTF,TGCGCCAGCAGCTCTGGGACAGGAAAGTCGCGCTCCTATGGCTACACCTTC,NA,17,TRBD1,TRBJ1-2,TRBV5-1
CASSPQGSEETQYF,TGTGCCAGCAGCCCCCAGGGGAGTGAGGAGACCCAGTACTTC,NA,14,NA,TRBJ2-5,TRBV3-1/TRBV3-2
CASSSTGAGELFF,TGTGCCAGCAGCTCGACAGGGGCCGGGGAGCTGTTTTTT,NA,13,TRBD1,TRBJ2-2,TRBV7-3
CASSLTSGGAADTQYF,TGTGCCAGCTCACTGACTAGCGGGGGGGCTGCAGATACGCAGTATTTT,NA,16,TRBD2,TRBJ2-3,TRBV18
CASSPGVRYQQYF,TGTGCCAGCAGCCCCGGGGTGAGGTATCAGCAGTACTTC,NA,13,NA,TRBJ2-7,TRBV6-5
CASSPREGAVYGYTF,TGTGCCAGCAGCCCTCGGGAGGGGGCGGTCTATGGCTACACCTTC,NA,15,TRBD1,TRBJ1-2,TRBV5-4
CASQGARGLRTNEKLFF,TGTGCCAGCCAGGGGGCCCGGGGGCTCCGAACTAATGAAAAACTGTTTTTT,NA,17,TRBD1,TRBJ1-4,TRBV27
CASSLQARGPQETQYF,TGCGCCAGCAGCCTCCAGGCCAGGGGGCCCCAAGAGACCCAGTACTTC,NA,16,TRBD1,TRBJ2-5,TRBV4-1
CASSPLRTSNTGELFF,TGTGCCAGCAGCCCTCTTCGTACTTCGAACACCGGGGAGCTGTTTTTT,NA,16,NA,TRBJ2-2,TRBV14